This TCR beta chain is from a study of beta chain features in type 1 diabetes. Whole-study findings and limits: All four CD4+ subsets from Type 1 diabetes patients carried moderately but significantly shorter TCRB CDR3s. There were fewer insertions and more deletions at the VDJ junctions of type 1 diabetes patients.

Concerning this clone: Its target is not known.

The V end lost 2 bases, the J end lost 0 bases, and 11 bases lay between the germline ends. Germline V gene lookup returns CDR1 SGHVS and CDR2 FNYEAQ. The CDR3 has 15 amino acids. Expressed TCRB transcripts got sequenced, as all isolated RNA was reverse transcribed. The data were produced by immunoSEQ multiplex PCR, yet TCRdb's version contains in-frame clones alone and is incomplete. The sample contains around 120,000 clones, around 16% of which appear only once. It was via CD45RO/CCR7/CD25/CD127/CD95/CD27 that CD4+ naive, central memory, regulatory and stem cell-like memory cells were sorted. This sequence originates from a man aged 18 to 29 with type 1 diabetes. Input material: central memory CD4+ T cells from blood. This chain connects TRBV7-6 to TRBJ2-7, with D perhaps TRBD1 (6 bases). The DNA of the CDR3 is TGTGCCAGCAGCTTATTTCCAGGGGACTCCTACGAGCAGTACTTC. It codes for CASSLFPGDSYEQYF.